One and the same sample provided the 23 T cell receptor beta chains below, sequenced in a study of cytomegalovirus exposure and HLA in healthy donors. PCR amplification relied on 60 Vbeta primers (plus 13 Jbeta primers). Produced via immunoSEQ multiplex PCR; TCRdb's table is partial and in-frame only. The table has about 160,000 clones, around 74% seen once. The sample comprised PBMCs. The receptor set was obtained from a middle-aged man in good health and CMV-seropositive.

The chain has TRBV13 and TRBJ2-5; 9 nucleotides line up with TRBD1. Trimming cost V 5 bases and J 0 bases; bases outside gene matches: 7. Germline CDR1 PRHDT, CDR2 FYEKMQ (reference sequence). The CDR3 runs 16 residues. This CDR3 reads CASSPNRGLYQETQYF. The CDR3 DNA reads TGTGCCAGCAGCCCGAACAGGGGGCTCTACCAAGAGACCCAGTACTTC.

This clone turned up a few times. This chain uses TRBV2 with TRBJ1-3; D might be TRBD1 (6 bases). This CDR3 is 15 amino acids long. V was clipped by 6 bases and J by 1 base, with 13 bases between them. Looked up from germline, CDR1 is SNHLY and CDR2 is FYNNEI. The CDR3 DNA reads as TGTGCCAGCAGCGAACAGGGCTGGTCTGGAAACACCATATATTTT. This codes for CASSEQGWSGNTIYF.

In its sample, this clone was seen a few times. The chain uses TRBV11-1 and TRBJ1-2; 7 bases are a match to TRBD1. Losses at the gene ends were 7 bases for V and 4 bases for J; bases not matched to a gene: 3. The germline V gene has CDR1 SGHAT and CDR2 FQDESV (reference sequence). The CDR3 is made up of 12 amino acids. The CDR3 sequence is CASTGDSYGYTF. The CDR3 DNA sequence: TGTGCCAGCACTGGGGACAGCTATGGCTACACCTTC.

The chain recombines TRBV27 with TRBJ2-5; 11 bases are shared with TRBD2. The J call could be wrong; TRBJ2-7 is a better fit for the DNA end. CDR3 size: 20 residues. Germline V gene lookup returns CDR1 MNHEY and CDR2 SMNVEV (reference sequence). The CDR3 bases are TGTGCCAGCAGTTTATGGTCTGTCTATAGCGGGAGGGCCCCTAGCCACGAGCAGTACTTC. It specifies CASSLWSVYSGRAPSHEQYF.

J is TRBJ1-1 and V is TRBV29-1; TRBD1 agrees at 7 bases. The V gene end was trimmed by 4 bases and the J gene end by 0 bases; junction bases not matched to a gene: 14. From germline, CDR1 is SQVTM and CDR2 ANQGSEA. There are 17 residues in the CDR3. The CDR3 bases are TGCAGCGTTGTAGGGACAGCCCCCTCCGCCATGAACACTGAAGCTTTCTTT. This encodes CSVVGTAPSAMNTEAFF.

The chain joins TRBV11-2 to TRBJ2-6; tentative D call: TRBD2 (5 bases). Per the germline V gene, CDR1 is SGHAT and CDR2 is FQNNGV. The V end was cut by 1 base, the J end by 0 bases, with 10 bases between. The CDR3 loop spans 17 amino acids. The CDR3 coding sequence is TGTGCCAGCAGCTTAGTGTTTGGGAGCTCTGGGGCCAACGTCCTGACTTTC. It is translated as CASSLVFGSSGANVLTF.

The chain employs TRBV5-1 and TRBJ1-5; no reliable D call. In germline, CDR1 is SGHRS, CDR2 YFSETQ. CDR3 size: 17 residues. V dropped 0 bases and J dropped 0 bases, with 13 bases sitting between them. The CDR3 nucleotides are TGCGCCAGCAGCTTGGCCTTTTGGAGTGGTAGCAATCAGCCCCAGCATTTT. Translating gives CASSLAFWSGSNQPQHF. Full variable domain (rest looked up from reference TRBV5-1 and TRBJ1-5): KAGVTQTPRYLIKTRGQQVTLSCSPISGHRSVSWYQQTPGQGLQFLFEYFSETQRNKGNFPGRFSGRQFSNSRSEMNVSTLELGDSALYLCASSLAFWSGSNQPQHFGDGTRLSIL.

V gene TRBV7-2 combines with J gene TRBJ2-2; 7 nucleotides align to TRBD1. Looked up from germline, CDR1 is SGHTA and CDR2 is FQGNSA. Germline trimming cut 1 base from V and 5 bases from J; bases unmatched to any gene: 4. The CDR3 is 15 residues long. Here the CDR3 reads CASSLGDRETGELFF. CDR3 coding DNA: TGTGCCAGCAGCTTAGGTGACAGGGAGACCGGGGAGCTGTTTTTT.

There are a few counts of this clone. The chain joins TRBV5-1 to TRBJ1-1, with 12 bases identical to TRBD1. CDR1 and CDR2 (germline): SGHRS, YFSETQ. This CDR3 is 15 amino acids long. Losses at the gene ends were 4 bases for V and 6 bases for J; bases not matched to a gene: 7. The CDR3 loop reads CASSEGTGGIAEAFF. CDR3 sequence (DNA): TGCGCCAGCAGCGAGGGGACAGGGGGCATAGCTGAAGCTTTCTTT.

The chain has TRBV9 and TRBJ2-1; 14 positions match TRBD2. J gave up 4 bases and V 0 bases, and 9 bases lay outside the gene matches. There are 19 residues in the CDR3. Germline CDR1 and CDR2: SGDLS and YYNGEE. The CDR3 loop reads CASSVDRLAGGSVYNEQFF. In DNA form, the CDR3 reads TGTGCCAGCAGCGTAGATCGACTAGCGGGAGGGTCGGTTTACAATGAGCAGTTCTTC.

This sequence joins TRBV25-1 and TRBJ2-1; 8 bases line up with TRBD2. There are 13 residues in the CDR3. V lost 5 bases to trimming and J lost 9 bases; unmatched junction nucleotides: 6. CDR1 is MGHDK and CDR2 is SYGVNS in the germline V gene. CDR3 bases: TGTGCCAGCAGTCCCGCGGGGGGCCGTGAGCAGTTCTTC. It yields the protein CASSPAGGREQFF.

This clone was detected once. J is TRBJ1-6 and V is TRBV2, with D unresolved. Germline CDR1 SNHLY, CDR2 FYNNEI. Trimming stripped 1 base from V and 5 bases from J, with 6 bases between. This CDR3 has 14 residues. CDR3 in amino acids: CASSEVGDNSPLHF. DNA of the CDR3: TGTGCCAGCAGTGAAGTGGGCGATAATTCACCCCTCCACTTT. Variable domain in full (rest from reference TRBV2 and TRBJ1-6): EPEVTQTPSHQVTQMGQEVILRCVPISNHLYFYWYRQILGQKVEFLVSFYNNEISEKSEIFDDQFSVERPDGSNFTLKIRSTKLEDSAMYFCASSEVGDNSPLHFGNGTRLTVT.

The chain joins TRBV11-3 to TRBJ2-5, with a possible D match to TRBD2 (6 bases). The germline V and J ends were trimmed by 5 bases and 2 bases, with 12 bases remaining between them. The CDR3 extends over 14 amino acids. Germline lookup yields CDR1 SGHNT and CDR2 YENEEA. As DNA, the CDR3 is TGTGCCAGCAGCCCCTCTGCGGGACAAGAGACCCAGTACTTC. Protein product: CASSPSAGQETQYF.

This clone was seen just once. This chain connects TRBV27 to TRBJ1-2; 11 positions match TRBD1. The germline V gene has CDR1 MNHEY and CDR2 SMNVEV (reference sequence). The CDR3 sequence is 14 residues long. After removal of 1 base from V and 10 bases from J, the junction contained 5 bases not matched to a gene. In nucleotides, the CDR3 is TGTGCCAGCAGTTTATTGGGACAGGGGGAATTCTACACCTTC. It yields the protein CASSLLGQGEFYTF.

This chain joins TRBV5-1 and TRBJ1-1; D unclear. This CDR3 region has 14 residues. CDR1 and CDR2 from the germline V gene are SGHRS and YFSETQ. Trimming took 2 bases from V and 1 from J, leaving 9 bases between them. This CDR3 reads CASSFSGWNTEAFF. CDR3 sequence (DNA): TGCGCCAGCAGCTTTTCGGGATGGAACACTGAAGCTTTCTTT.

The genes are TRBV5-5 and TRBJ2-1, with D perhaps matching TRBD1 (5 bases). The ends were cut back, 4 bases at V and 0 bases at J, with 11 bases in the middle. The CDR3 has 15 amino acids. Germline V gene data show CDR1 as SGHKS and CDR2 as YYEKEE (reference sequence). CDR3 in amino acids: CASSEGVSSYNEQFF. CDR3 nucleotide sequence: TGTGCCAGCAGCGAAGGGGTGAGCTCCTACAATGAGCAGTTCTTC.

The chain is built from TRBV19 and TRBJ2-7, with TRBD2 identical over 12 bases. The germline gives CDR1 LNHDA, CDR2 SQIVND (reference sequence). With V trimmed by 3 bases and J by 2 bases, 2 bases remained unmatched. This CDR3 contains 15 residues. This chain's CDR3 is CASSIGTSGPYEQYF. In DNA, the CDR3 is TGTGCCAGTAGTATCGGGACTAGCGGGCCCTACGAGCAGTACTTC.

The V gene is TRBV7-9, the J gene TRBJ1-5; a weak D match, TRBD1 (6 bases). CDR3 length equals 13 residues. CDR1 is SEHNR, CDR2 FQNEAQ, per germline (reference sequence). The V end lost 8 bases, the J end lost 6 bases, and 14 bases lay between the germline ends. CDR3 sequence reads: CASAPGGAQPQHF. The DNA for the CDR3 is TGTGCCAGCGCCCCGGGGGGGGCTCAGCCCCAGCATTTT. Looking up the rest from reference TRBV7-9 and TRBJ1-5 gives the full variable domain: DTGVSQNPRHKITKRGQNVTFRCDPISEHNRLYWYRQTLGQGPEFLTYFQNEAQLEKSRLLSDRFSAERPKGSFSTLEIQRTEQGDSAMYLCASAPGGAQPQHFGDGTRLSIL.

The table lists this clone with a few counts. The CDR3 nucleotides read TGTGCCAGCAGTGACGACAGGGGTGATCAGCCCCAGCATTTT. Its translation is CASSDDRGDQPQHF. The chain joins TRBV2 to TRBJ1-5, with 8 bases fitting TRBD1. CDR3 length: 14 amino acids. In germline, CDR1 is SNHLY, CDR2 FYNNEI. Trimming cost V 3 bases and J 5 bases; bases outside gene matches: 3.

The chain is built from TRBV2 and TRBJ2-7, with 11 bases matching TRBD2. Germline trimming cut 7 bases from V and 3 bases from J; bases unmatched to any gene: 5. The length of the CDR3 is 14 residues. Germline CDR1 SNHLY, CDR2 FYNNEI. CDR3 bases: TGTGCCAGCAATTTAGCGGGAGGGATCTACGAGCAGTACTTC. This sequence encodes CASNLAGGIYEQYF.

The chain employs TRBV5-1 and TRBJ2-3; 8 bases agree with TRBD1. The CDR3 is 15 amino acids. CDR1 and CDR2 (germline): SGHRS, YFSETQ. After removal of 1 base from V and 2 bases from J, the junction contained 3 bases not matched to a gene. The CDR3 is CASSLPTGDTDTQYF. The CDR3 nucleotides are TGCGCCAGCAGCTTGCCGACAGGGGACACAGATACGCAGTATTTT.

This chain links TRBV18 with TRBJ2-7; 7 bases map to TRBD1. Germline CDR1 KGHSH, CDR2 LQKENI. This CDR3 has 15 amino acids. V lost 2 bases, J lost 1 base, and 5 bases stayed unmatched. Here the CDR3 DNA reads TGTGCCAGCTCACCAATCGGGACAGAGTCCTACGAGCAGTACTTC. The encoded protein is CASSPIGTESYEQYF.

J is TRBJ1-1 and V is TRBV2; D may be TRBD1 (6 bases). Trimming took off 7 bases at V and 7 bases at J, with 19 bases between the two ends. There are 14 residues in the CDR3. Germline V gene lookup returns CDR1 SNHLY and CDR2 FYNNEI. Here the CDR3 DNA reads TGTGCCAGCAAAGGGAACAGGGATACGATTGAAGCTTTCTTT. Translated: CASKGNRDTIEAFF. The full variable domain, with the rest looked up from reference TRBV2 and TRBJ1-1, is EPEVTQTPSHQVTQMGQEVILRCVPISNHLYFYWYRQILGQKVEFLVSFYNNEISEKSEIFDDQFSVERPDGSNFTLKIRSTKLEDSAMYFCASKGNRDTIEAFFGQGTRLTVV.